This passage covers 2 T cell receptor beta chains from one sample sequenced in a study of T cell clones after liver transplantation. Assay used: immunoSEQ multiplex PCR; TCRdb lists only in-frame clones, some missing. The sample shows around 100,000 clones, roughly four fifths of them seen only once. The sequencing here drew on CD4+ T cells from blood, taken around 44 months after liver transplant. These receptors originate from a human patient who received a liver transplant. Some of the T cells might come from the graft donor.

The chain carries TRBV7-6 and TRBJ2-2; D remains unclear. CDR1 and CDR2 (germline): SGHVS, FNYEAQ. With 1 base removed from V and 6 bases from J, the gap between germline ends came to 12 bases. The CDR3 consists of 15 residues. DNA for the CDR3: TGTGCCAGCAGCTTAGGAGGTCTGGGTGCCGGGGAGCTGTTTTTT. This codes for CASSLGGLGAGELFF. The full variable domain, completed using reference TRBV7-6 and TRBJ2-2, is GAGVSQSPRYKVTKRGQDVALRCDPISGHVSLYWYRQALGQGPEFLTYFNYEAQQDKSGLPNDRFSAERPEGSISTLTIQRTEQRDSAMYRCASSLGGLGAGELFFGEGSRLTVL.

V gene TRBV9 combines with J gene TRBJ2-1; 12 nucleotides match TRBD2. This CDR3 has 15 residues. V dropped 0 bases and J dropped 5; count of bases not matched to a gene: 0. Germline lookup yields CDR1 SGDLS and CDR2 YYNGEE. This CDR3 is CASSVGLAGDNEQFF. The CDR3, as DNA: TGTGCCAGCAGCGTAGGACTAGCGGGGGACAATGAGCAGTTCTTC.